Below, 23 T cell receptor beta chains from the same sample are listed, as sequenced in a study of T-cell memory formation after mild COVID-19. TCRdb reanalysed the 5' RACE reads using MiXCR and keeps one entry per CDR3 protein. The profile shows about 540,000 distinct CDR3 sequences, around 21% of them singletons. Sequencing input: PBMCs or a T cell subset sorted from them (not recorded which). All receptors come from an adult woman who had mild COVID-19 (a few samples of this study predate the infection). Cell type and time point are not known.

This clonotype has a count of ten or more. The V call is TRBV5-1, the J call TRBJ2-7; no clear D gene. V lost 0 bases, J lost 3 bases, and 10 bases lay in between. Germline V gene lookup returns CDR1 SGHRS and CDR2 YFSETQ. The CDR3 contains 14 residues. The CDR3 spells CASSLAGSIYEQYF. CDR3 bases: TGCGCCAGCAGCTTGGCCGGGTCTATCTACGAGCAGTACTTC.

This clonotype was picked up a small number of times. CDR3 in amino acids: CASSFGTEGTEAFF. For the CDR3, the DNA is TGTGCCAGCAGCTTTGGGACCGAGGGCACTGAAGCTTTCTTT. The J gene is TRBJ1-1, the V gene TRBV7-3; weak D call: TRBD1 (5 bases). V was cut by 3 bases and J by 4 bases, with 12 bases left in between. CDR1 and CDR2 (germline): SGHTA, FQGTGA. CDR3 length: 14 residues.

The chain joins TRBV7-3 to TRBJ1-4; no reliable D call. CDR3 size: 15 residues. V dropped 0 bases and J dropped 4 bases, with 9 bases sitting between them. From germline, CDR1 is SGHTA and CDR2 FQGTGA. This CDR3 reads CASSLTKGSNEKLFF. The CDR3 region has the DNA TGTGCCAGCAGCTTAACCAAAGGGAGTAATGAAAAACTGTTTTTT.

CDR3 region: CASSLVMAATEAFF. CDR3 sequence (DNA): TGTGCCAGCAGCTTAGTTATGGCGGCCACTGAAGCTTTCTTT. V is TRBV7-9 and J is TRBJ1-1; no firm D call. CDR1 is SEHNR and CDR2 is FQNEAQ in the germline V gene (reference sequence). The CDR3 runs to 14 residues. The V end lost 1 base, the J end lost 4 bases, and 10 bases lay between the germline ends.

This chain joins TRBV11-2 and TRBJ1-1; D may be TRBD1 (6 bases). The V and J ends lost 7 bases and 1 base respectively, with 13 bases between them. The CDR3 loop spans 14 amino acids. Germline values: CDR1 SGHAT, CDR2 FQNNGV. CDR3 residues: CASNPQQGNTEAFF. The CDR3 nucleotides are TGTGCCAGCAACCCTCAACAGGGGAACACTGAAGCTTTCTTT.

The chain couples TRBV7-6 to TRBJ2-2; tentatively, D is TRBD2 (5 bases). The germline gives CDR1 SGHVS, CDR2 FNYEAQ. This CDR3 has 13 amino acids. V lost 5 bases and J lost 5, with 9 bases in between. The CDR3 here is CASSTSSTGELFF. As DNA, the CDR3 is TGTGCCAGCAGCACTAGTAGTACCGGGGAGCTGTTTTTT.

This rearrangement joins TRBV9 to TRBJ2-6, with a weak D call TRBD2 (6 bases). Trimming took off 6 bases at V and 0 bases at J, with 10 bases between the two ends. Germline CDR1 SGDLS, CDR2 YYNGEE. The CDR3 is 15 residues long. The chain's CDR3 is CASKRANSGANVLTF. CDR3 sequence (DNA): TGTGCCAGCAAGCGGGCCAACTCTGGGGCCAACGTCCTGACTTTC.

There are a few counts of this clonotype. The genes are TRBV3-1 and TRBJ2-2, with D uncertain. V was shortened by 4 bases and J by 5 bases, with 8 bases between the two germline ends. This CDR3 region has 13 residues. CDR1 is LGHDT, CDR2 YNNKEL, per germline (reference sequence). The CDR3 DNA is TGTGCCAGCAGCCCTCTCAGTACCGGGGAGCTGTTTTTT. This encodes CASSPLSTGELFF.

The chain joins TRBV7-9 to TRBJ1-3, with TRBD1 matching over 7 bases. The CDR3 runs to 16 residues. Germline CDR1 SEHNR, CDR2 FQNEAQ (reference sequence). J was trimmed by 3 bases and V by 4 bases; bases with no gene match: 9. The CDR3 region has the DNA TGTGCCAGCAGCTCGAATAATGGACAGGTTGGAAACACCATATATTTT. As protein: CASSSNNGQVGNTIYF.

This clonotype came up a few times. The CDR3 region is CASSREVLYNEQFF. CDR3 DNA: TGTGCCAGCAGCCGCGAGGTCCTCTACAATGAGCAGTTCTTC. The chain has TRBV27 and TRBJ2-1, with D unclear. CDR1 is MNHEY, CDR2 SMNVEV, per germline (reference sequence). Trimming shortened V by 6 bases and J by 3 bases, and 12 bases separated the two germline ends. The CDR3 runs to 14 residues.

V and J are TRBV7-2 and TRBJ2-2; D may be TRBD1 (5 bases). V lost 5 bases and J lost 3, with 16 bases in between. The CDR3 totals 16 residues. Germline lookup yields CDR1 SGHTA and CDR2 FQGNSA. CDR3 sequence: CASSPQGSPYTGELFF. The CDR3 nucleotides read TGTGCCAGCAGCCCCCAGGGTTCTCCCTACACCGGGGAGCTGTTTTTT. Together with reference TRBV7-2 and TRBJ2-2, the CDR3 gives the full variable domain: GAGVSQSPSNKVTEKGKDVELRCDPISGHTALYWYRQSLGQGLEFLIYFQGNSAPDKSGLPSDRFSAERTGGSVSTLTIQRTQQEDSAVYLCASSPQGSPYTGELFFGEGSRLTVL.

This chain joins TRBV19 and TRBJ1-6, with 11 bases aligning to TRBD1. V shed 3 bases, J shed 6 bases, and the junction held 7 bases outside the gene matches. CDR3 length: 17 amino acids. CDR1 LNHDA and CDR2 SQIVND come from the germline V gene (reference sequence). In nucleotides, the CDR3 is TGTGCCAGTAGTATGCTCGGACAGGGGGCGGGTAATTCACCCCTCCACTTT. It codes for CASSMLGQGAGNSPLHF.

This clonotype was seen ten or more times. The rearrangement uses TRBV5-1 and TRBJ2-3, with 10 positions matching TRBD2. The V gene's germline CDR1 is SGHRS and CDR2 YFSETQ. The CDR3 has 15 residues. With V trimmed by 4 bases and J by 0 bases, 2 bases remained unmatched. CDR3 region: CASSLAGVSTDTQYF. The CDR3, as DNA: TGCGCCAGCAGCCTAGCGGGAGTCAGCACAGATACGCAGTATTTT. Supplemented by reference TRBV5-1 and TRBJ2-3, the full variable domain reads KAGVTQTPRYLIKTRGQQVTLSCSPISGHRSVSWYQQTPGQGLQFLFEYFSETQRNKGNFPGRFSGRQFSNSRSEMNVSTLELGDSALYLCASSLAGVSTDTQYFGPGTRLTVL.

The chain's CDR3 is CASTSPGSRGETQYF. The CDR3 bases are TGTGCCAGCACCTCCCCGGGTTCCCGGGGAGAGACCCAGTACTTC. The rearrangement joins TRBV5-6 to TRBJ2-5; D may be TRBD2 (5 bases). CDR1 is SGHDT, CDR2 YYEEEE, per germline. CDR3 size: 15 residues. V lost 6 bases to trimming and J lost 4 bases, with 19 bases between them. Variable domain in full (rest from reference TRBV5-6 and TRBJ2-5): DAGVTQSPTHLIKTRGQQVTLRCSPKSGHDTVSWYQQALGQGPQFIFQYYEEEERQRGNFPDRFSGHQFPNYSSELNVNALLLGDSALYLCASTSPGSRGETQYFGPGTRLLVL.

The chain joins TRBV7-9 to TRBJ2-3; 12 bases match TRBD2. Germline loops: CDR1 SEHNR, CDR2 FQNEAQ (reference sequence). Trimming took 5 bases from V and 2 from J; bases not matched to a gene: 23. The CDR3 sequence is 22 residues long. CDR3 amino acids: CASSPPLLTSGGTKRATDTQYF. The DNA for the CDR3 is TGTGCCAGCAGCCCTCCTCTCTTGACTAGCGGGGGCACTAAGCGGGCCACAGATACGCAGTATTTT.

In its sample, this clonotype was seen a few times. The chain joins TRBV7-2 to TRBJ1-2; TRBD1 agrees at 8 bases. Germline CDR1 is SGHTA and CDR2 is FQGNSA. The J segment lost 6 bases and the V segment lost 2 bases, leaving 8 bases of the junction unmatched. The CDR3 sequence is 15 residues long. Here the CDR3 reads CASSLLTGVGNGYTF. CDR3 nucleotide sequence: TGTGCCAGCAGCTTACTGACAGGGGTCGGCAATGGCTACACCTTC.

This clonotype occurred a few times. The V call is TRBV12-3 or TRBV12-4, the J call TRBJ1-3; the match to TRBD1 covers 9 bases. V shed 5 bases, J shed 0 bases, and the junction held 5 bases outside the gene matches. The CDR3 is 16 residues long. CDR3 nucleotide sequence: TGTGCCAGCAGTCCCACAGGGGGCGCCTCTGGAAACACCATATATTTT. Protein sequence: CASSPTGGASGNTIYF.

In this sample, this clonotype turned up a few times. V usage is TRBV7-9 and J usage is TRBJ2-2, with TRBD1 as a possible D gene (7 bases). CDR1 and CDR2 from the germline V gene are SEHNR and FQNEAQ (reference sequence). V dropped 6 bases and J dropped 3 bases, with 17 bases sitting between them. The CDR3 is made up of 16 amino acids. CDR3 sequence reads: CASREADRDYTGELFF. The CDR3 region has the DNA TGTGCCAGCAGAGAAGCTGACAGGGACTACACCGGGGAGCTGTTTTTT.

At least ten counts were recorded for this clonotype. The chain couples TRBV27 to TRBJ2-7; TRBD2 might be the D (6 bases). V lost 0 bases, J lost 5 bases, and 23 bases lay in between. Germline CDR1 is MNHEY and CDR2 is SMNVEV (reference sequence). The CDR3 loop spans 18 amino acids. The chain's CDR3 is CASSLSRGRRGVFHEQYF. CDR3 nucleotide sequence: TGTGCCAGCAGTTTATCCCGAGGACGGCGCGGGGTCTTCCACGAGCAGTACTTC.

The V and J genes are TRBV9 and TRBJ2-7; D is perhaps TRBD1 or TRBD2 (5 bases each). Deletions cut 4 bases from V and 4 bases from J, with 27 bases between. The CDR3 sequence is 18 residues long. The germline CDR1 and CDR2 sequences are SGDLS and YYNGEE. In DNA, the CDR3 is TGTGCCAGCAGCCCAGGTCCATCGTGGGCAGGGAGTGGGTACGAGCAGTACTTC. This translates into CASSPGPSWAGSGYEQYF.

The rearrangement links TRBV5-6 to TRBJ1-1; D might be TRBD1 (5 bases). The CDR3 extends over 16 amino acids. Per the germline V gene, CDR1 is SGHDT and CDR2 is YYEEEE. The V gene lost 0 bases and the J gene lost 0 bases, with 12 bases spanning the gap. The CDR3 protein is CASSLGPGTVNTEAFF. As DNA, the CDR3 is TGTGCCAGCAGCTTGGGACCCGGGACCGTGAACACTGAAGCTTTCTTT.

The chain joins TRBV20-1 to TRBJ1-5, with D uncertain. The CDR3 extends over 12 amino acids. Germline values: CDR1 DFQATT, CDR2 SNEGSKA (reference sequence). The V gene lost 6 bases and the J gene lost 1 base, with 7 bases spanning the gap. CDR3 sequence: CSAKISNQPQHF. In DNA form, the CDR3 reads TGCAGTGCCAAGATCAGCAATCAGCCCCAGCATTTT.

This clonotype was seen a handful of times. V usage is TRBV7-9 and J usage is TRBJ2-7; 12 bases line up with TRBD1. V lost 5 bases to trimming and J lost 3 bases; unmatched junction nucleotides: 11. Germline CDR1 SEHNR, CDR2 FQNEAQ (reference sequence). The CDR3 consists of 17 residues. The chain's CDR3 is CASSRLTGTGGIYEQYF. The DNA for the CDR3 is TGTGCCAGCAGCCGACTGACCGGGACAGGGGGCATCTACGAGCAGTACTTC.